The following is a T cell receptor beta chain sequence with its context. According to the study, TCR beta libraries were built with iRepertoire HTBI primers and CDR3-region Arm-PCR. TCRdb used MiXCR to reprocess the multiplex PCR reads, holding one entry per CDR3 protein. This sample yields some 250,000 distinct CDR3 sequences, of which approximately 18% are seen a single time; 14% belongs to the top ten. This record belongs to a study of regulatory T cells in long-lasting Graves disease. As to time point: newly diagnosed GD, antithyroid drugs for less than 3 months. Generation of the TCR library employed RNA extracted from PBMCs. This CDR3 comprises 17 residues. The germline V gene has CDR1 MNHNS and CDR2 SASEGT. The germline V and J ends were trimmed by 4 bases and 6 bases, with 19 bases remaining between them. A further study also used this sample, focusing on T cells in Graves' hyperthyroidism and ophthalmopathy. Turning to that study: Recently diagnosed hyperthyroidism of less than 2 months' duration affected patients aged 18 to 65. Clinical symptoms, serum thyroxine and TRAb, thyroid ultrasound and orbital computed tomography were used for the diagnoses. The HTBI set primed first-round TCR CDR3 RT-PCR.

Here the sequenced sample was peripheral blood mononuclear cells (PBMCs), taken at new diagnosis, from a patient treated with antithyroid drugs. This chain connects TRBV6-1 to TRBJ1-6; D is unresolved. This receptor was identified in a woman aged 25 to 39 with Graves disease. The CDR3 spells CASSAHSGASGNSPLHF. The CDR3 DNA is TGTGCCAGCAGTGCCCACTCCGGAGCTTCGGGTAATTCACCCCTCCACTTT.